Listed here are 20 T cell receptor beta chains from one sample, sequenced in a study of shared clonotypes between healthy human individuals. Cells designated naive CD8 were CD45RO-negative and were positively selected for CCR7, with terminally differentiated effector memory CD45RA+ cells excluded. Repertoires were generated with immunoSEQ multiplex PCR, while TCRdb's copy carries only in-frame clones and drops some. The profile shows under 2,000,000 clones, roughly 95% of them singletons. The sequenced material came from naive CD8+ T cells sorted from blood. The receptor source for this set is a man aged 18 to 29 in good health.

As concerns this clone: The same CDR3 can be traced to other DNA sequences in this sample. The CDR3 is CASSLGSPYEQYF. The CDR3 nucleotides are TGTGCCAGCAGCTTAGGTAGTCCCTACGAGCAGTACTTC. This rearrangement joins TRBV7-9 to TRBJ2-7; no reliable D call. Germline V lookup: CDR1 SEHNR, CDR2 FQNEAQ (reference sequence). The CDR3 has 13 residues. The germline V and J ends were trimmed by 1 base and 2 bases, with 6 bases remaining between them.

The rearrangement joins TRBV19 to TRBJ1-3, with 7 bases lining up with TRBD1. Germline loops: CDR1 LNHDA, CDR2 SQIVND (reference sequence). J lost 0 bases, V lost 0 bases, and 8 bases had no gene match. CDR3 length: 18 amino acids. This chain's CDR3 is CASSIEGQRDSSGNTIYF. CDR3 sequence (DNA): TGTGCCAGTAGTATAGAGGGCCAGAGGGACAGCTCTGGAAACACCATATATTTT.

The chain combines TRBV27 with TRBJ2-7; D not certain. In germline, CDR1 is MNHEY, CDR2 SMNVEV (reference sequence). This CDR3 comprises 13 residues. With 2 bases removed from V and 3 bases from J, the gap between germline ends came to 8 bases. The CDR3 sequence: CASSLSFVYEQYF. The DNA for the CDR3 is TGTGCCAGCAGTTTAAGTTTTGTCTACGAGCAGTACTTC.

The rearrangement uses TRBV9 and TRBJ1-1; TRBD1 matches 8 bases. The germline V gene has CDR1 SGDLS and CDR2 YYNGEE. J lost 5 bases, V lost 3 bases, and 9 bases had no gene match. The CDR3 spans 15 residues. The CDR3 region has the DNA TGTGCCAGCAGCGCAGGAGGACAGGGAAGGACTGAAGCTTTCTTT. This encodes CASSAGGQGRTEAFF.

The chain is built from TRBV5-6 and TRBJ2-1, with a tentative D call TRBD1 (6 bases). Germline CDR1 SGHDT, CDR2 YYEEEE. CDR3 length: 14 residues. The germline V and J ends were trimmed by 4 bases and 4 bases, with 12 bases remaining between them. Here the CDR3 reads CASSTGWAYNEQFF. CDR3 coding DNA: TGTGCCAGCAGCACAGGGTGGGCGTACAATGAGCAGTTCTTC.

CDR3 nucleotide sequence: TGTGCCAGCAGGGGGGGCCCCCCCGGTGGCGGAACCTACGAGCAGTACTTC. Amino acids: CASRGGPPGGGTYEQYF. V gene TRBV27 combines with J gene TRBJ2-7; perhaps D is TRBD1 or TRBD2 (6 bases each). This CDR3 contains 17 residues. Trimming pared 6 bases from V and 2 bases from J, leaving 23 bases between. Germline V gives CDR1 MNHEY, CDR2 SMNVEV (reference sequence).

V usage is TRBV6-5 and J usage is TRBJ2-7; 7 nucleotides agree with TRBD2. The CDR3 runs to 15 residues. Germline CDR1 and CDR2: MNHEY and SVGAGI. J gave up 3 bases and V 4 bases, and 9 bases lay outside the gene matches. CDR3 DNA sequence: TGTGCCAGCAGTTCCGGGACTACGACTTTCTACGAGCAGTACTTC. This sequence encodes CASSSGTTTFYEQYF.

The chain carries TRBV7-9 and TRBJ2-7; D not resolved. CDR3 length: 12 residues. V was pared by 0 bases and J by 6 bases, with 6 bases between. The germline gives CDR1 SEHNR, CDR2 FQNEAQ (reference sequence). DNA of the CDR3: TGTGCCAGCAGCTTAGCGAATCCCGAGCAGTACTTC. The encoded protein is CASSLANPEQYF.

V is TRBV10-1 and J is TRBJ2-1, with TRBD2 matching over 8 bases. The CDR3 extends over 14 amino acids. With 2 bases clipped from V and 5 bases from J, the junction kept 2 bases outside the gene matches. Germline CDR1 and CDR2: WNHNN and SYGVQD (reference sequence). CDR3 sequence (DNA): TGCGCCAGCAGTGAGAGCGGGGGAAACAATGAGCAGTTCTTC. This codes for CASSESGGNNEQFF.

The rearrangement joins TRBV9 to TRBJ2-4; D ambiguous. This CDR3 contains 14 residues. CDR1 is SGDLS, CDR2 YYNGEE, per germline. With 0 bases removed from V and 8 bases from J, the gap between germline ends came to 12 bases. The CDR3 DNA follows: TGTGCCAGCAGCGTAGAAGGGATTCCGGACATTCAGTACTTC. As protein: CASSVEGIPDIQYF.

The gene calls are TRBV2 and TRBJ2-3, with D possibly TRBD2 on 6 matching bases. V lost 8 bases, J lost 0 bases, and 12 bases lay in between. This CDR3 has 14 residues. Germline V lookup: CDR1 SNHLY, CDR2 FYNNEI. The CDR3 loop is CASGGAVSTDTQYF. The CDR3 coding sequence is TGTGCCAGCGGAGGGGCTGTGAGCACAGATACGCAGTATTTT. The whole variable domain, remainder taken from reference TRBV2 and TRBJ2-3, is EPEVTQTPSHQVTQMGQEVILRCVPISNHLYFYWYRQILGQKVEFLVSFYNNEISEKSEIFDDQFSVERPDGSNFTLKIRSTKLEDSAMYFCASGGAVSTDTQYFGPGTRLTVL.

V and J are TRBV7-9 and TRBJ1-2; TRBD1 is a possible D gene (5 bases). CDR1 SEHNR and CDR2 FQNEAQ come from the germline V gene (reference sequence). V lost 6 bases to trimming and J lost 1 base, with 9 bases between them. The CDR3 totals 13 residues. CDR3 DNA: TGTGCCAGCAGTGAGGGGAATAACTATGGCTACACCTTC. Amino acid sequence: CASSEGNNYGYTF.

The V call is TRBV25-1, the J call TRBJ2-7; possibly TRBD1 for D (6 bases). Germline CDR1 reads MGHDK; CDR2 reads SYGVNS. With 10 bases removed from V and 3 bases from J, the gap between germline ends came to 10 bases. This CDR3 region has 11 residues. CDR3: CATTDSYEQYF. In DNA form, the CDR3 reads TGTGCCACCACGGACAGCTACGAGCAGTACTTC.

The chain uses TRBV5-6 and TRBJ2-5, with D uncertain. The J call may be faulty, since TRBJ2-7 better matches the DNA end. From germline, CDR1 is SGHDT and CDR2 YYEEEE. The CDR3 covers 12 residues. The CDR3 spells CASSDESYEQYF. As DNA, the CDR3 is TGTGCCAGCAGTGACGAAAGCTACGAGCAGTACTTC.

This chain connects TRBV9 to TRBJ2-1, with no clear D. Per germline, CDR1 SGDLS and CDR2 YYNGEE. Trimming left V 0 bases short and J 8 bases short, with 15 bases between. The CDR3 length is 15 residues. CDR3 bases: TGTGCCAGCAGCGTAGCTACCGTAGATATGGATGAGCAGTTCTTC. Amino acids: CASSVATVDMDEQFF.

The chain has TRBV7-9 and TRBJ1-5; perhaps TRBD1 as D (6 bases). The CDR3 consists of 16 residues. CDR1 and CDR2 (germline): SEHNR, FQNEAQ (reference sequence). V lost 1 base and J 5 bases, leaving 15 bases between the germline ends. DNA of the CDR3: TGTGCCAGCAGCTTAGAATCCCCAGGGGATCATCAGCCCCAGCATTTT. Amino acid sequence: CASSLESPGDHQPQHF.

The rearrangement links TRBV7-8 to TRBJ2-1; 13 bases fit TRBD2. V gave up 5 bases and J gave up 9 bases; unmatched junction bases: 10. The CDR3 contains 16 residues. The germline V gene has CDR1 SGHVS and CDR2 FQNEAQ. CDR3 amino acids: CASSPERLAGGSEQFF. Here the CDR3 DNA reads TGTGCCAGCAGCCCGGAGCGACTAGCGGGAGGTAGTGAGCAGTTCTTC. The variable domain in full, with the rest retrieved from reference TRBV7-8 and TRBJ2-1, is GAGVSQSPRYKVAKRGQDVALRCDPISGHVSLFWYQQALGQGPEFLTYFQNEAQLDKSGLPSDRFFAERPEGSVSTLKIQRTQQEDSAVYLCASSPERLAGGSEQFFGPGTRLTVL.

The chain uses TRBV13 and TRBJ2-7; D might be TRBD1 or TRBD2, each matching 6 bases. This CDR3 comprises 16 residues. Trimming removed 4 bases at V and 3 bases at J, with 19 bases between. Per the germline V gene, CDR1 is PRHDT and CDR2 is FYEKMQ (reference sequence). The CDR3 nucleotides are TGTGCCAGCAGCTCCCGACCCGAAGGGGGGAACTACGAGCAGTACTTC. It encodes CASSSRPEGGNYEQYF.

This sequence joins TRBV18 and TRBJ2-7; tentatively, D is TRBD1 (6 bases). CDR1 and CDR2 from the germline V gene are KGHSH and LQKENI. This CDR3 comprises 14 residues. Deletions cut 5 bases from V and 4 bases from J, with 15 bases between. This chain's CDR3 is CASSADGGNYEQYF. The CDR3 nucleotides read TGTGCCAGCTCAGCTGATGGGGGCAATTACGAGCAGTACTTC.

The chain is built from TRBV2 and TRBJ1-1, with 9 bases aligning to TRBD1. The germline gives CDR1 SNHLY, CDR2 FYNNEI. Germline trimming cut 3 bases from V and 3 bases from J; bases unmatched to any gene: 11. This CDR3 is built from 17 residues. Written as DNA, the CDR3 is TGTGCCAGCAGTGAGTCAACAGGGGGCGTAGGGTACACTGAAGCTTTCTTT. Protein product: CASSESTGGVGYTEAFF.